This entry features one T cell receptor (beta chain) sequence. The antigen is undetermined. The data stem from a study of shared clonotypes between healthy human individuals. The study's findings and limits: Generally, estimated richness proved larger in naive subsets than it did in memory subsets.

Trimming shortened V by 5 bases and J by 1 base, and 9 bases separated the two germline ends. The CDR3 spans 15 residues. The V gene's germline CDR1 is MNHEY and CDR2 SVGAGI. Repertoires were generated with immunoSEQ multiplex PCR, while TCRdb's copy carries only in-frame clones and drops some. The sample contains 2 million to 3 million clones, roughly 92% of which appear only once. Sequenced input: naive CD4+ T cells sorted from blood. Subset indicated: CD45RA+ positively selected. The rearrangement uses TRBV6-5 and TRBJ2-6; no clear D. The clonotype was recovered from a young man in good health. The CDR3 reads CASSRRVSGANVLTF. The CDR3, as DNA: TGTGCCAGCAGTCGTCGAGTTTCTGGGGCCAACGTCCTGACTTTC.